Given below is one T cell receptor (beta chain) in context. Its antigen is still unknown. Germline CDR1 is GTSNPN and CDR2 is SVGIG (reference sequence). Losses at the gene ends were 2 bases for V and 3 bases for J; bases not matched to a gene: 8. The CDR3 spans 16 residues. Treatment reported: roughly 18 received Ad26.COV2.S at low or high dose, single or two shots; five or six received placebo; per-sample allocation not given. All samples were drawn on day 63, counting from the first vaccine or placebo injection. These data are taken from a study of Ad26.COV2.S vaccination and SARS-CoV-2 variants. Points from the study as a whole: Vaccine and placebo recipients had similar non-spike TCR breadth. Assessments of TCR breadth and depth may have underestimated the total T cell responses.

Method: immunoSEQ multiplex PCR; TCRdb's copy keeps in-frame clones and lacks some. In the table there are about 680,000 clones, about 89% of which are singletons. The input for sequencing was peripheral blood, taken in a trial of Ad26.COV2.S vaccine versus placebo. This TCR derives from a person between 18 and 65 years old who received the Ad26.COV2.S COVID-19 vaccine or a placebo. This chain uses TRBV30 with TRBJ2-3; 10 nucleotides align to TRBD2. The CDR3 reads CAWSPSGGAPTDTQYF. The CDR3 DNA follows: TGTGCCTGGAGTCCGAGCGGGGGGGCCCCGACAGATACGCAGTATTTT.